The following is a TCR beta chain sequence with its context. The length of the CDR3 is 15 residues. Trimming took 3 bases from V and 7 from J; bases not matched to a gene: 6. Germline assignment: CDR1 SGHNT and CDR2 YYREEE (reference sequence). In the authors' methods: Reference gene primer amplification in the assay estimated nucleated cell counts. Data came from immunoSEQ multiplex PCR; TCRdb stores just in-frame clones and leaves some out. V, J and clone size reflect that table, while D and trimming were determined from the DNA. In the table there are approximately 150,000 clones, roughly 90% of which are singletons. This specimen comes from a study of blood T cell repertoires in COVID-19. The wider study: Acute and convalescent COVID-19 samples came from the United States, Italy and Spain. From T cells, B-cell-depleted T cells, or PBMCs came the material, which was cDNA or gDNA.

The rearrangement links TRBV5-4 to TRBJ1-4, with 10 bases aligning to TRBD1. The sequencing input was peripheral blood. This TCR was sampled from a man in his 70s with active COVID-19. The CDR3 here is CASSSYDRGPEKLFF. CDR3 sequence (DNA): TGTGCCAGCAGCTCATATGACAGGGGGCCTGAAAAACTGTTTTTT.